The 19 T cell receptor beta chains in this list originate from one sample, sequenced in a study of cytomegalovirus exposure and HLA in healthy donors. The PCR contained 60 Vbeta and 13 Jbeta primers. Data came from immunoSEQ multiplex PCR; TCRdb stores just in-frame clones and leaves some out. The data hold hundreds of thousands of clones, with 72% observed a single time. What was sequenced was PBMCs. Source of these receptors: a female donor in good health and CMV-seronegative.

DNA of the CDR3: TGCAGCGTTGGCCAAGCGCCCACTGAAGCTTTCTTT. Amino acid sequence: CSVGQAPTEAFF. The rearrangement links TRBV29-1 to TRBJ1-1; D ambiguous. The CDR3 is made up of 12 amino acids. Germline values: CDR1 SQVTM, CDR2 ANQGSEA. The V end was cut by 4 bases, the J end by 4 bases, with 10 bases between. The full variable domain, rest sourced from reference TRBV29-1 and TRBJ1-1, is SAVISQKPSRDICQRGTSLTIQCQVDSQVTMMFWYRQQPGQSLTLIATANQGSEATYESGFVIDKFPISRPNLTFSTLTVSNMSPEDSSIYLCSVGQAPTEAFFGQGTRLTVV.

This clone has more than one count but fewer than ten. The chain combines TRBV18 with TRBJ1-3; D gene unclear. The V end lost 1 base, the J end lost 4 bases, and 8 bases lay between the germline ends. Germline V gene lookup returns CDR1 KGHSH and CDR2 LQKENI. The CDR3 loop spans 14 amino acids. CDR3 DNA sequence: TGTGCCAGCTCACCACAAACCCAGGGAAACACCATATATTTT. Its translation: CASSPQTQGNTIYF.

The CDR3 region has the DNA TGTGCCTGGACCGGGGACATCACCGGGGAGCTGTTTTTT. Residues: CAWTGDITGELFF. The rearrangement uses TRBV30 and TRBJ2-2; a weak D match, TRBD1 (6 bases). The germline gives CDR1 GTSNPN, CDR2 SVGIG (reference sequence). The CDR3 sequence is 13 residues long. Trimming pared 4 bases from V and 4 bases from J, leaving 10 bases between.

This clone was picked up a small number of times. The CDR3, as DNA: TGTGCCAGCAGCCGCCCAGGGGGCGCGGGAGTCGAGACCCAGTACTTC. It is translated as CASSRPGGAGVETQYF. V usage is TRBV9 and J usage is TRBJ2-5; tentative D call: TRBD1 (8 bases). V lost 4 bases and J lost 5, with 21 bases in between. The CDR3 extends over 16 amino acids. Germline lookup yields CDR1 SGDLS and CDR2 YYNGEE. Full variable domain (missing parts from reference TRBV9 and TRBJ2-5): DSGVTQTPKHLITATGQRVTLRCSPRSGDLSVYWYQQSLDQGLQFLIQYYNGEERAKGNILERFSAQQFPDLHSELNLSSLELGDSALYFCASSRPGGAGVETQYFGPGTRLLVL.

This sequence joins TRBV6-5 and TRBJ1-3, with D perhaps matching TRBD1 (5 bases). This CDR3 contains 14 residues. V was trimmed by 7 bases and J by 4 bases, leaving 14 bases between them. Germline V gene data show CDR1 as MNHEY and CDR2 as SVGAGI. The CDR3, as DNA: TGTGCCAGCACCAGGCAGGGCGCAGGAAACACCATATATTTT. This sequence encodes CASTRQGAGNTIYF.

The chain couples TRBV6-1 to TRBJ1-2, with TRBD1 identical over 8 bases. The CDR3 is 13 residues long. Germline V gives CDR1 MNHNS, CDR2 SASEGT. Trimming at V came to 7 bases and at J to 7 bases, leaving 8 bases not matched to a gene. The CDR3 loop is CASTLGQAPGYTF. The DNA of the CDR3 is TGTGCCAGCACCCTGGGACAGGCGCCTGGCTACACCTTC.

This chain links TRBV6-5 with TRBJ2-7, with 8 bases identical to TRBD1. CDR1 and CDR2 from the germline V gene are MNHEY and SVGAGI. V lost 2 bases and J lost 6; bases outside the gene matches: 9. This CDR3 region has 15 residues. Written as DNA, the CDR3 is TGTGCCAGCAGTTACACACGGACAGGGATTGGCGAGCAGTACTTC. Translation gives CASSYTRTGIGEQYF.

In nucleotides, the CDR3 is TGTGCCAGCAGCTTGGCCGTCATGAACACTGAAGCTTTCTTT. Translation gives CASSLAVMNTEAFF. V gene TRBV7-9 combines with J gene TRBJ1-1, with no clear D. The CDR3 has 14 residues. The germline gives CDR1 SEHNR, CDR2 FQNEAQ (reference sequence). V lost 3 bases and J 0 bases, leaving 8 bases between the germline ends.

The V and J genes are TRBV6-1 and TRBJ2-7, with D maybe TRBD2 (6 bases). This CDR3 region has 14 residues. V lost 6 bases and J 4 bases, leaving 16 bases between the germline ends. The V gene's germline CDR1 is MNHNS and CDR2 SASEGT. The CDR3 sequence: CASRVTGLPYEQYF. The CDR3 coding sequence is TGTGCCAGCAGGGTTACGGGACTCCCTTACGAGCAGTACTTC.

This chain connects TRBV7-2 to TRBJ2-7; 11 bases are a match to TRBD1. Trimming cost V 5 bases and J 5 bases; bases outside gene matches: 14. The CDR3 has 17 residues. CDR1 is SGHTA and CDR2 is FQGNSA in the germline V gene. As DNA, the CDR3 is TGTGCCAGCAGCCTCTCGCCCCGGGACAGGGGGGCGAACGAGCAGTACTTC. It specifies CASSLSPRDRGANEQYF. Full variable domain (rest looked up from reference TRBV7-2 and TRBJ2-7): GAGVSQSPSNKVTEKGKDVELRCDPISGHTALYWYRQSLGQGLEFLIYFQGNSAPDKSGLPSDRFSAERTGGSVSTLTIQRTQQEDSAVYLCASSLSPRDRGANEQYFGPGTRLTVT.

The rearrangement joins TRBV5-1 to TRBJ1-2; no firm D call. The V gene lost 0 bases and the J gene lost 2 bases, with 5 bases spanning the gap. The germline V gene has CDR1 SGHRS and CDR2 YFSETQ. There are 13 residues in the CDR3. The CDR3 coding sequence is TGCGCCAGCAGCTTGGACTGGAACTATGGCTACACCTTC. It codes for CASSLDWNYGYTF.

J is TRBJ2-5 and V is TRBV14; TRBD1 agrees at 9 bases. Near its end, the DNA agrees better with TRBJ2-7, so the J call may be wrong. There are 16 residues in the CDR3. The germline CDR1 and CDR2 sequences are SGHDN and FVKESK. CDR3 protein: CASSQDLGQGSYEQYF. CDR3 nucleotides: TGTGCCAGCAGCCAAGATCTGGGACAGGGAAGCTACGAGCAGTACTTC.

The J gene is TRBJ2-6, the V gene TRBV7-9; D gene ambiguous. Between the trimmed V and J ends, which lost 2 bases and 1 base, there was a span of 6 bases. CDR1 and CDR2 from the germline V gene are SEHNR and FQNEAQ (reference sequence). CDR3 size: 15 residues. CDR3: CASSLFNSGANVLTF. CDR3 sequence (DNA): TGTGCCAGCAGCTTATTTAATTCTGGGGCCAACGTCCTGACTTTC.

The chain combines TRBV7-9 with TRBJ2-7; 7 nucleotides agree with TRBD2. CDR3 length: 13 amino acids. Trimming removed 5 bases from V and 5 bases from J; junction bases left unmatched: 6. Germline assignment: CDR1 SEHNR and CDR2 FQNEAQ (reference sequence). The CDR3 loop reads CASSPTSVHEQYF. The CDR3 DNA reads TGTGCCAGCAGCCCTACTAGCGTCCACGAGCAGTACTTC. The variable domain in full, completed from reference TRBV7-9 and TRBJ2-7, reads DTGVSQNPRHKITKRGQNVTFRCDPISEHNRLYWYRQTLGQGPEFLTYFQNEAQLEKSRLLSDRFSAERPKGSFSTLEIQRTEQGDSAMYLCASSPTSVHEQYFGPGTRLTVT.

The chain combines TRBV2 with TRBJ2-5; D remains unclear. Deletions cut 7 bases from V and 5 bases from J, with 14 bases between. Germline V CDR1 and CDR2: SNHLY, FYNNEI. The CDR3 has 13 amino acids. The CDR3 here is CASTAVSAETQYF. The CDR3 bases are TGTGCCAGCACGGCGGTCTCCGCGGAGACCCAGTACTTC. Supplemented by reference TRBV2 and TRBJ2-5, the full variable domain reads EPEVTQTPSHQVTQMGQEVILRCVPISNHLYFYWYRQILGQKVEFLVSFYNNEISEKSEIFDDQFSVERPDGSNFTLKIRSTKLEDSAMYFCASTAVSAETQYFGPGTRLLVL.

The chain combines TRBV11-2 with TRBJ2-3; TRBD2 matches 7 bases. This CDR3 spans 13 amino acids. From germline, CDR1 is SGHAT and CDR2 FQNNGV. J lost 10 bases, V lost 0 bases, and 4 bases had no gene match. The CDR3 region is CASSLDGSGPQYF. The CDR3 bases are TGTGCCAGCAGCTTAGATGGTAGCGGGCCGCAGTATTTT.

The V gene is TRBV2, the J gene TRBJ2-1; D remains ambiguous. The CDR3 covers 15 residues. Trimming cost V 8 bases and J 0 bases, with 14 bases left between them. The germline gives CDR1 SNHLY, CDR2 FYNNEI. The CDR3 region is CASSETGYSYNEQFF. In DNA, the CDR3 is TGTGCCAGCTCCGAGACGGGTTACTCCTACAATGAGCAGTTCTTC.

This clone was observed a single time. The chain combines TRBV15 with TRBJ1-5; 8 bases agree with TRBD1. J gave up 5 bases and V 3 bases, and 9 bases lay outside the gene matches. This CDR3 comprises 16 residues. Germline V gene lookup returns CDR1 LNHNV and CDR2 YYDKDF (reference sequence). The CDR3 loop is CATSRRTGLSYQPQHF. For the CDR3, the DNA is TGTGCCACCAGCAGGCGGACAGGGCTATCTTATCAGCCCCAGCATTTT.

V usage is TRBV28 and J usage is TRBJ1-5; 8 bases are shared with TRBD1. Germline assignment: CDR1 MDHEN and CDR2 SYDVKM. V was pared by 4 bases and J by 4 bases, with 6 bases of the junction left unmatched. The CDR3 covers 15 residues. The CDR3: CASSSPGTGNQPQHF. CDR3 DNA: TGTGCCAGCAGTTCCCCCGGGACAGGTAATCAGCCCCAGCATTTT.